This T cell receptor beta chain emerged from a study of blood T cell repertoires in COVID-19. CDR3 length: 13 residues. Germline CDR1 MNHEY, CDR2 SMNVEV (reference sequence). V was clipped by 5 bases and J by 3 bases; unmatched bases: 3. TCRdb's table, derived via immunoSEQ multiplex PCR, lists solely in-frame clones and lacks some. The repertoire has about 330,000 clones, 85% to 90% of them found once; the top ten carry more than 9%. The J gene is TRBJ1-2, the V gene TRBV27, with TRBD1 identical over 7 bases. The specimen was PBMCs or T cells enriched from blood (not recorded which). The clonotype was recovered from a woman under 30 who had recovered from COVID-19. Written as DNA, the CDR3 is TGTGCCAGCAGTACGACAGGGCACTATGGCTACACCTTC. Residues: CASSTTGHYGYTF.